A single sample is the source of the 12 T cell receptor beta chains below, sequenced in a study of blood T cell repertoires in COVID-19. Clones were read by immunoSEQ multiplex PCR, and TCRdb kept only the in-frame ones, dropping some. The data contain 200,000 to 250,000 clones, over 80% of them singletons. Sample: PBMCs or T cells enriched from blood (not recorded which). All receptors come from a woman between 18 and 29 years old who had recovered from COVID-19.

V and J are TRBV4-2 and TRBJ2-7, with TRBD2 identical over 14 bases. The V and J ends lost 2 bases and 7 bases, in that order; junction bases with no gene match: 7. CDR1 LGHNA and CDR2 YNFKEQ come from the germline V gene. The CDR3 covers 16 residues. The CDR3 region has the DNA TGTGCCAGCAGCCAAAGACTAGCGGGAGGGTTTCGGGAGCAGTACTTC. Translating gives CASSQRLAGGFREQYF.

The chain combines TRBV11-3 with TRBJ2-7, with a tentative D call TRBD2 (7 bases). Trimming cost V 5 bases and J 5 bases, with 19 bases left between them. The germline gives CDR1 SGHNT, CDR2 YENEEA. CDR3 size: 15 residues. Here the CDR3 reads CASSGLGGPSHEQYF. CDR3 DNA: TGTGCCAGCAGCGGGCTCGGGGGGCCGTCTCACGAGCAGTACTTC.

CDR3 in amino acids: CASSRPGGEVSTIYF. CDR3 DNA: TGTGCCAGCAGCCGCCCGGGGGGCGAGGTGTCCACCATATATTTT. This chain connects TRBV14 to TRBJ1-3; weak D call: TRBD1 (6 bases). The germline V gene encodes CDR1 SGHDN and CDR2 FVKESK. Trimming removed 4 bases at V and 9 bases at J, with 19 bases between. This CDR3 spans 15 amino acids.

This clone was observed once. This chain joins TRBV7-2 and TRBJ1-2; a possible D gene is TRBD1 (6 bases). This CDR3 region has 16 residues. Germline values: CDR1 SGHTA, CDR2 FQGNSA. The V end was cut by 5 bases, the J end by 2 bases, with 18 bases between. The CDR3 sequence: CASSTEQGGTNYGYTF. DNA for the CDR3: TGTGCCAGCAGCACAGAACAGGGTGGGACGAACTATGGCTACACCTTC.

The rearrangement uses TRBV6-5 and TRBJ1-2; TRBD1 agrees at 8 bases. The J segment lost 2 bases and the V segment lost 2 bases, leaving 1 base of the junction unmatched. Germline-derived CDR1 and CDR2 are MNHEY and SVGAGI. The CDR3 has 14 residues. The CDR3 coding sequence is TGTGCCAGCAGTTACGACAGGGGAAACTATGGCTACACCTTC. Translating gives CASSYDRGNYGYTF.

The chain's CDR3 is CASSNRGLETQYF. For the CDR3, the DNA is TGTGCCAGCAGTAACAGGGGTTTGGAGACCCAGTACTTC. This chain links TRBV27 with TRBJ2-5; TRBD1 matches 7 bases. This CDR3 contains 13 residues. Germline loops: CDR1 MNHEY, CDR2 SMNVEV (reference sequence). Germline trimming cut 5 bases from V and 5 bases from J; bases unmatched to any gene: 5.

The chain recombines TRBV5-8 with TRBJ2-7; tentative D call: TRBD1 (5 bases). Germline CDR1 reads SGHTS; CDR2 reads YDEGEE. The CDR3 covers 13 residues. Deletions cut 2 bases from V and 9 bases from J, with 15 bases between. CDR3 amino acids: CASSLNRRGAQYF. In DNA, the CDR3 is TGTGCCAGCAGCTTAAACCGAAGGGGCGCGCAGTACTTC.

The CDR3 is CASALAGSSYEQYF. The CDR3 bases are TGTGCCAGTGCGCTAGCGGGGAGCTCCTACGAGCAGTACTTC. V gene TRBV27 combines with J gene TRBJ2-7; 9 bases line up with TRBD2. Germline CDR1 and CDR2: MNHEY and SMNVEV (reference sequence). Trimming cost V 9 bases and J 0 bases; bases outside gene matches: 6. The CDR3 has 14 amino acids.

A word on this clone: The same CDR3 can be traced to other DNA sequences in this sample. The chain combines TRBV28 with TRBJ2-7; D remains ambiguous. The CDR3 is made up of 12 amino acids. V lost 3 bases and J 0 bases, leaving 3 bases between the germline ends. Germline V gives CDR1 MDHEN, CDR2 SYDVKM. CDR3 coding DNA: TGTGCCAGCAGTTTGGCCTCCTACGAGCAGTACTTC. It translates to CASSLASYEQYF.

CDR3 in amino acids: CASSHRDTHSGNTIYF. The CDR3 DNA sequence: TGTGCCAGCAGTCATCGGGACACCCATTCTGGAAACACCATATATTTT. This chain links TRBV25-1 with TRBJ1-3; possible D gene TRBD1, 6 bases. The germline gives CDR1 MGHDK, CDR2 SYGVNS. The CDR3 length is 16 residues. Trimming left V 5 bases short and J 1 base short, with 15 bases between.

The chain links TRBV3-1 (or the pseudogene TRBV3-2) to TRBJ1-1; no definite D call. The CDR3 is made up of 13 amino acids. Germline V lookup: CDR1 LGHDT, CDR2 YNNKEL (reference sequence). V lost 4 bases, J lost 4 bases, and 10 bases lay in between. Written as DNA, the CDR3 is TGTGCCAGCAGCCCCAGTCTCAGCACTGAAGCTTTCTTT. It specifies CASSPSLSTEAFF.

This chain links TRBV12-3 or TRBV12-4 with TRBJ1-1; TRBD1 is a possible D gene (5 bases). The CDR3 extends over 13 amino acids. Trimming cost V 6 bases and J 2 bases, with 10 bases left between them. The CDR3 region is CASSYRSNTEAFF. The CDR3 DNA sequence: TGTGCCAGCAGCTACAGGAGCAACACTGAAGCTTTCTTT.